Presented here are 20 T cell receptor beta chains from one specimen sequenced in a study of OX40 agonist ivuxolimab in advanced cancers. Data came from immunoSEQ multiplex PCR; TCRdb stores just in-frame clones and leaves some out. The sample includes about 62,000 clones, around 79% seen only once; the top ten take roughly 5%. The sample in question was CD4+ or CD8+ T cells sorted from blood, obtained in a trial of the OX40 agonist ivuxolimab. These receptors originate from an adult with an advanced solid tumor such as melanoma, head and neck, liver or kidney cancer.

J is TRBJ1-4 and V is TRBV28, with D possibly being TRBD1 (5 bases). Germline values: CDR1 MDHEN, CDR2 SYDVKM. With 3 bases removed from V and 8 bases from J, the gap between germline ends came to 10 bases. The CDR3 is 13 amino acids. The CDR3: CASSLGREEKLFF. The CDR3, as DNA: TGTGCCAGCAGTTTGGGCAGGGAGGAAAAACTGTTTTTT.

CDR3 in amino acids: CASTRIENTEAFF. The CDR3 nucleotides read TGTGCCAGCACCAGAATTGAGAACACTGAAGCTTTCTTT. V is TRBV2 and J is TRBJ1-1; D remains ambiguous. The CDR3 runs 13 residues. Germline loops: CDR1 SNHLY, CDR2 FYNNEI. The ends were cut back, 7 bases at V and 1 base at J, with 10 bases in the middle.

This chain joins TRBV28 and TRBJ2-5, with TRBD2 as a possible D gene (7 bases). Germline V gene lookup returns CDR1 MDHEN and CDR2 SYDVKM. The CDR3 extends over 15 amino acids. Trimming stripped 7 bases from V and 6 bases from J, with 21 bases between. The CDR3: CASTEGGPPKKTQYF. The CDR3 bases are TGTGCCAGCACCGAGGGGGGGCCGCCCAAAAAGACCCAGTACTTC.

V gene TRBV7-9 combines with J gene TRBJ2-3; D uncertain. Per the germline V gene, CDR1 is SEHNR and CDR2 is FQNEAQ (reference sequence). There are 16 residues in the CDR3. V lost 7 bases, J lost 4 bases, and 21 bases lay in between. The CDR3 is CASIPPGYAIADTQYF. The DNA for the CDR3 is TGTGCCAGCATCCCCCCTGGGTACGCAATCGCAGATACGCAGTATTTT.

Only one count was recorded for this clone. V and J are TRBV5-5 and TRBJ1-4; TRBD1 might be the D (6 bases). The V and J ends lost 1 base and 6 bases respectively, with 10 bases between them. Germline CDR1 is SGHKS and CDR2 is YYEKEE (reference sequence). This CDR3 spans 14 amino acids. The CDR3 loop is CASSLFQGHEKLFF. DNA of the CDR3: TGTGCCAGCAGCTTGTTTCAGGGGCATGAAAAACTGTTTTTT.

CDR3 protein: CASSLGTGGTTQETQYF. The CDR3 region has the DNA TGTGCCAGCAGCTTAGGGACAGGGGGGACAACCCAAGAGACCCAGTACTTC. V usage is TRBV7-2 and J usage is TRBJ2-5; 10 positions match TRBD1. V lost 1 base and J lost 1; bases outside the gene matches: 6. The CDR3 is made up of 17 amino acids. Germline loops: CDR1 SGHTA, CDR2 FQGNSA.

The CDR3, as DNA: TGTGCCAGCTCAACGACAGTCCCGAGCTCCTACAATGAGCAGTTCTTC. Protein: CASSTTVPSSYNEQFF. The V and J genes are TRBV18 and TRBJ2-1; D may be TRBD1 (5 bases). V was shortened by 5 bases and J by 0 bases, with 14 bases between the two germline ends. The germline gives CDR1 KGHSH, CDR2 LQKENI. The CDR3 totals 16 residues.

In this sample, this clone turned up a few times. V is TRBV27 and J is TRBJ2-7; D might be TRBD1 (6 bases). V was trimmed by 5 bases and J by 5 bases, leaving 16 bases between them. The length of the CDR3 is 14 residues. Germline-derived CDR1 and CDR2 are MNHEY and SMNVEV (reference sequence). CDR3 nucleotides: TGTGCCAGCAGTATCGCACAGGGTATCGACGAGCAGTACTTC. Protein product: CASSIAQGIDEQYF.

The V call is TRBV15, the J call TRBJ2-5; D remains ambiguous. V was shortened by 2 bases and J by 2 bases, with 12 bases between the two germline ends. This CDR3 comprises 15 residues. Germline assignment: CDR1 LNHNV and CDR2 YYDKDF (reference sequence). The CDR3 coding sequence is TGTGCCACCAGCAGACCCAAGTTGGGGCAAGAGACCCAGTACTTC. Its translation: CATSRPKLGQETQYF.

The rearrangement joins TRBV6-5 to TRBJ2-2; D gene ambiguous. This CDR3 has 15 residues. V lost 0 bases and J lost 3, with 8 bases in between. The germline gives CDR1 MNHEY, CDR2 SVGAGI. The CDR3 spells CASSYSRAHTGELFF. The DNA for the CDR3 is TGTGCCAGCAGTTACTCTCGGGCACACACCGGGGAGCTGTTTTTT.

The V gene is TRBV7-8, the J gene TRBJ2-7; 13 nucleotides match TRBD2. V was pared by 1 base and J by 0 bases, with 3 bases of the junction left unmatched. Germline V CDR1 and CDR2: SGHVS, FQNEAQ. This CDR3 has 17 residues. The CDR3 bases are TGTGCCAGCAGCTTAGAGACTAGCGGGAGGTACTCCTACGAGCAGTACTTC. The encoded protein is CASSLETSGRYSYEQYF.

This chain joins TRBV30 and TRBJ2-7; 8 bases line up with TRBD2. This CDR3 comprises 14 residues. Germline CDR1 reads GTSNPN; CDR2 reads SVGIG (reference sequence). V shed 7 bases, J shed 3 bases, and the junction held 11 bases outside the gene matches. This CDR3 reads CASDGRGGGYEQYF. CDR3 nucleotides: TGTGCCTCGGACGGGAGGGGTGGAGGCTACGAGCAGTACTTC.

The chain employs TRBV7-2 and TRBJ1-6; 8 bases match TRBD1. The CDR3 sequence is 17 residues long. V shed 3 bases, J shed 7 bases, and the junction held 11 bases outside the gene matches. Germline-derived CDR1 and CDR2 are SGHTA and FQGNSA. CDR3: CASSLGPRQGPNSPLHF. The CDR3 coding sequence is TGTGCCAGCAGCTTGGGGCCTAGACAGGGGCCGAATTCACCCCTCCACTTT.

This clone was observed once. V usage is TRBV29-1 and J usage is TRBJ2-3; the D gene is possibly TRBD2 (6 bases). Trimming removed 0 bases from V and 0 bases from J, with 13 bases in between. The CDR3 has 16 amino acids. Germline values: CDR1 SQVTM, CDR2 ANQGSEA. The CDR3 loop reads CSVEDRRTTSTDTQYF. CDR3 DNA: TGCAGCGTTGAAGATCGCAGGACTACTAGCACAGATACGCAGTATTTT.

The chain couples TRBV11-1 to TRBJ1-6, with no clear D. The length of the CDR3 is 14 residues. V lost 3 bases and J lost 9, with 12 bases in between. Per germline, CDR1 SGHAT and CDR2 FQDESV (reference sequence). CDR3 loop: CASSFGEGTSPLHF. CDR3 nucleotides: TGTGCCAGCAGCTTCGGAGAGGGTACTTCACCCCTCCACTTT.

The count of this clone is one. This chain uses TRBV9 with TRBJ2-3; no clear D gene. There are 14 residues in the CDR3. V lost 0 bases to trimming and J lost 5 bases, with 10 bases between them. Germline assignment: CDR1 SGDLS and CDR2 YYNGEE. This chain's CDR3 is CASSVEVAGDTQYF. DNA of the CDR3: TGTGCCAGCAGCGTAGAGGTAGCAGGAGATACGCAGTATTTT.

This chain joins TRBV28 and TRBJ1-3; D ambiguous. Germline CDR1 and CDR2: MDHEN and SYDVKM. This CDR3 spans 16 amino acids. With 3 bases removed from V and 0 bases from J, the gap between germline ends came to 12 bases. This CDR3 reads CASSFPSMSSGNTIYF. The DNA of the CDR3 is TGTGCCAGCAGTTTCCCTTCCATGAGCTCTGGAAACACCATATATTTT.

This chain uses TRBV7-8 with TRBJ2-1, with D perhaps matching TRBD1 or TRBD2 (6 bases each). This CDR3 spans 16 amino acids. The V and J ends lost 1 base and 5 bases respectively, with 15 bases between them. Germline V gene data show CDR1 as SGHVS and CDR2 as FQNEAQ. Here the CDR3 reads CASSLEPGGQNNEQFF. The CDR3 nucleotides read TGTGCCAGCAGCTTAGAGCCCGGGGGACAAAACAATGAGCAGTTCTTC.

The V call is TRBV14, the J call TRBJ1-5; D gene uncertain. This CDR3 is 13 amino acids long. V gave up 4 bases and J gave up 2 bases, with 6 bases separating them. Germline assignment: CDR1 SGHDN and CDR2 FVKESK. The CDR3 coding sequence is TGTGCCAGCAGCCCCGGGGGCAATCAGCCCCAGCATTTT. Residues: CASSPGGNQPQHF.

The chain links TRBV6-5 to TRBJ1-6; no definite D call. The V end lost 6 bases, the J end lost 7 bases, and 16 bases lay between the germline ends. This CDR3 comprises 15 residues. Germline loops: CDR1 MNHEY, CDR2 SVGAGI. The CDR3 protein is CASSPLEGRNSPLHF. CDR3 coding DNA: TGTGCCAGCAGCCCTCTCGAAGGCAGGAATTCACCCCTCCACTTT.